This T cell receptor beta chain was captured in a study of a mutant IDH1 vaccine in newly diagnosed glioma (dated by TCRdb to the early 2020s). Background on the whole study: Vaccination was initiated 4-6 weeks after radiotherapy alone, or concurrently with temozolomide cycles in the chemotherapy-containing groups. Longitudinal TCRB deep sequencing was done for 25 treated patients, wherever samples were available for exploratory analyses. Before enrollment, patients had received standard therapy of radiotherapy alone, temozolomide alone, or radiochemotherapy with temozolomide; most received the combination. Six visits were used for peripheral blood collection: V03 (baseline), V05, V07, V10, V12 and V13. Of the roughly 33 treated patients, 62.5% were male and approximately 40% were female, and a mean age of approximately 40 years was recorded. Visit V12 was the week-35 safety follow-up and visit V13 was the week-47 end of study. Study-wide findings and limitations: Vaccine-induced immune responses across multiple MHC alleles were detected in 93.3% of patients. PBMC samples for TCRB deep sequencing were selected based on availability. Pseudoprogression appeared unrelated to alterations in the top peripheral T cell clonotypes detected by TCRB sequencing. The authors noted that analyses of patient blood samples could not be reproduced because of sample limitations.

The library was made by the immunoSEQ multiplex PCR assay. Following the manufacturer's protocol, the hsTCRB Kit was used to amplify rearranged TCR beta chain sequences. TCRB libraries were sequenced on an Illumina MiSeq. The authors processed their data as follows. Demultiplexing, trimming and gene mapping were performed with the kit vendor's proprietary platform. TCRdb provides this immuneACCESS table in a form limited to in-frame rearrangements. Some clones are lacking; in checked studies, under half of them reflect an unresolved V gene, and why the rest are absent is not known. The V and J calls and clone size are taken from that table; D and trimming were inferred from the DNA. Counted in this sample were 60,000 to 75,000 clones; roughly 86% of them appeared once. The ten largest account for 1.5% to 2% of the sample. About this clone itself: Its binding antigen is unknown. The sample holds no much larger clone one base away, and base qualities are not on file.

Trimming costs V 5 bases and J 5 bases, and their ends lie 16 bases apart. The CDR3 sequence holds 14 residues, the cysteine and phenylalanine included. Left in the record is the CDR3 DNA by itself, 42 bases read in frame from the first base. Taken from the germline V gene, the CDR1 and CDR2 loops are SGHVS and FNYEAQ. The sample's time point label is to be understood as: week 35, safety follow-up. Each vaccine dose, consisting of 300 ug of a 20-mer mutant IDH1 peptide in Montanide, was administered subcutaneously with topical imiquimod. Eight vaccinations were administered to patients in weeks 1, 3, 5, 7, 11, 15, 19 and 23, corresponding to visits V03 through V10. Newly diagnosed WHO grade 3 or 4 IDH1-mutant astrocytomas showing loss of nuclear ATRX were present in the donors. The samples were drawn from NOA16, a multicentre, single-arm, open-label phase I trial in Germany that tested a mutant IDH1 peptide vaccine in humans for the first time. The DNeasy Blood and Tissue Kit was used to extract genomic DNA from EDTA blood for TCRB sequencing.

The source is a man aged 25-40 years with glioma. The source material was PBMCs, sampled from a glioma patient whose treatment included an IDH1 peptide vaccine. Recombination connected TRBV7-6 to TRBJ2-7; TRBD1 could be the D gene, as 5 bases match. The sequenced DNA: TGTGCCAGCAGCGCAGGGTCCCAGGTCGACGAGCAGTACTTC. Translated, it reads CASSAGSQVDEQYF. With all but the CDR3 taken from the reference TRBV7-6 and TRBJ2-7 genes, the full variable domain is: GAGVSQSPRYKVTKRGQDVALRCDPISGHVSLYWYRQALGQGPEFLTYFNYEAQQDKSGLPNDRFSAERPEGSISTLTIQRTEQRDSAMYRCASSAGSQVDEQYFGPGTRLTVT.